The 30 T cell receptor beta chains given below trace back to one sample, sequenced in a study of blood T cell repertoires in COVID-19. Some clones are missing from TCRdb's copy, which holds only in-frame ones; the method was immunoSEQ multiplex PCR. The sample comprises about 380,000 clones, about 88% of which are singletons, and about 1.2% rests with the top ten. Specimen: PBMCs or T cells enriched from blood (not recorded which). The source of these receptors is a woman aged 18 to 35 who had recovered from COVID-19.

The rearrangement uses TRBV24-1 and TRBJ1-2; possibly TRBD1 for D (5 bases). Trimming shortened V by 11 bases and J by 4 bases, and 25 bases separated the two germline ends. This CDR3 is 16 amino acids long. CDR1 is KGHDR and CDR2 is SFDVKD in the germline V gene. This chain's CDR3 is CASSTPNRTRGYGYTF. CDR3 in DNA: TGTGCCAGCTCTACCCCTAATAGGACAAGGGGCTATGGCTACACCTTC.

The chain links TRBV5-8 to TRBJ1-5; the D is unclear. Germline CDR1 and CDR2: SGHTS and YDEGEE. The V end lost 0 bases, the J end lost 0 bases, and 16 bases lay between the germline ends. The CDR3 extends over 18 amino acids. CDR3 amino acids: CASSLDSPAGYSNQPQHF. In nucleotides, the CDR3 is TGTGCCAGCAGCTTGGATTCCCCCGCGGGGTATAGCAATCAGCCCCAGCATTTT.

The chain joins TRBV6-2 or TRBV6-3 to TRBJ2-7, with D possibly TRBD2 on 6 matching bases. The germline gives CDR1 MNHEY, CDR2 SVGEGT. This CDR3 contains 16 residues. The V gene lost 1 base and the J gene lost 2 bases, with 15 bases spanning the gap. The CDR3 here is CASSYFRRGGAYEQYF. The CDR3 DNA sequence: TGTGCCAGCAGTTACTTCAGGCGGGGCGGTGCCTACGAGCAGTACTTC.

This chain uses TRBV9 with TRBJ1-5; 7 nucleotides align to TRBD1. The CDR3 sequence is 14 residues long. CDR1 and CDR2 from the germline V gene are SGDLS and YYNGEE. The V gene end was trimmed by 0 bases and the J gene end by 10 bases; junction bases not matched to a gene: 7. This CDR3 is CASSVGTGANPQHF. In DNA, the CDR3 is TGTGCCAGCAGCGTAGGTACAGGGGCAAATCCCCAGCATTTT.

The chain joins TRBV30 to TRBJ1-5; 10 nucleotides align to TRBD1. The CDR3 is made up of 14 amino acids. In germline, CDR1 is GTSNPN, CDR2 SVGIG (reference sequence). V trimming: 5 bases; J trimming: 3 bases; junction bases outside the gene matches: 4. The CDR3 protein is CAWAGTGVNQPQHF. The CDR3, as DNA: TGTGCCTGGGCCGGGACAGGGGTCAATCAGCCCCAGCATTTT.

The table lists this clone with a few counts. CDR3: CASSVAGGAREKLFF. The CDR3 bases are TGTGCCAGCAGCGTAGCGGGGGGGGCGCGGGAAAAACTGTTTTTT. This chain uses TRBV9 with TRBJ1-4, with a possible D match to TRBD1 (6 bases). Per the germline V gene, CDR1 is SGDLS and CDR2 is YYNGEE. The CDR3 has 15 amino acids. V lost 0 bases and J lost 8, with 14 bases in between. The full variable domain, with the rest looked up from reference TRBV9 and TRBJ1-4, is DSGVTQTPKHLITATGQRVTLRCSPRSGDLSVYWYQQSLDQGLQFLIQYYNGEERAKGNILERFSAQQFPDLHSELNLSSLELGDSALYFCASSVAGGAREKLFFGSGTQLSVL.

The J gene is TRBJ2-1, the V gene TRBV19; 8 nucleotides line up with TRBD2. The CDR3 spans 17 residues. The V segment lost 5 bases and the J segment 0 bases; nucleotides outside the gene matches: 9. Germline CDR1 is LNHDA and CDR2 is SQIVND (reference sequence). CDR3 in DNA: TGTGCCAGTAGTCGTTGGGCGGGGGGCAGCTCCTACAATGAGCAGTTCTTC. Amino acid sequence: CASSRWAGGSSYNEQFF.

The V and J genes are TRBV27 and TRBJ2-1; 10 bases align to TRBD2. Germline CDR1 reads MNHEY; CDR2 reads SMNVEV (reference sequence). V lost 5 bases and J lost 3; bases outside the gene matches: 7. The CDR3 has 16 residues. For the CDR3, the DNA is TGTGCCAGCAGTCCTACTAGCGGGGCGTTCTACAATGAGCAGTTCTTC. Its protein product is CASSPTSGAFYNEQFF.

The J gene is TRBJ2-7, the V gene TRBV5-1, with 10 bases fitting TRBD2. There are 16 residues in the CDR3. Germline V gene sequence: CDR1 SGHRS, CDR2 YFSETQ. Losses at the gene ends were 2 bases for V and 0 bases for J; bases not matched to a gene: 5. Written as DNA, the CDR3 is TGCGCCAGCAGCTTACTAGCGGGGACTAGCTCCTACGAGCAGTACTTC. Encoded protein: CASSLLAGTSSYEQYF. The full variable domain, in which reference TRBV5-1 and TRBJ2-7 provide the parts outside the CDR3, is KAGVTQTPRYLIKTRGQQVTLSCSPISGHRSVSWYQQTPGQGLQFLFEYFSETQRNKGNFPGRFSGRQFSNSRSEMNVSTLELGDSALYLCASSLLAGTSSYEQYFGPGTRLTVT.

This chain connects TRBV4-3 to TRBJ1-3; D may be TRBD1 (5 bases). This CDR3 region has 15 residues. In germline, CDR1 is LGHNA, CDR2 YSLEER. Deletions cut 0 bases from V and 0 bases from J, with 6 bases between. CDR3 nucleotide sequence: TGCGCCAGCAGCCAAGACGACAGCTCTGGAAACACCATATATTTT. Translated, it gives CASSQDDSSGNTIYF.

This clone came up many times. CDR3 loop: CASSRTSGDEWEKLFF. CDR3 coding DNA: TGCGCCAGCAGCCGGACCTCAGGGGATGAGTGGGAAAAACTGTTTTTT. This sequence joins TRBV5-1 and TRBJ1-4, with TRBD1 as a possible D gene (6 bases). The CDR3 has 16 amino acids. Per the germline V gene, CDR1 is SGHRS and CDR2 is YFSETQ. Trimming removed 4 bases from V and 8 bases from J, with 21 bases in between.

The CDR3 region is CALSTGTSGSYGYTF. The CDR3 region has the DNA TGTGCCTTGTCGACCGGGACATCGGGCTCGTATGGCTACACCTTC. This sequence joins TRBV30 and TRBJ1-2, with D possibly TRBD1 on 6 matching bases. The CDR3 has 15 amino acids. Germline CDR1 is GTSNPN and CDR2 is SVGIG (reference sequence). V was clipped by 7 bases and J by 5 bases, with 23 bases between them.

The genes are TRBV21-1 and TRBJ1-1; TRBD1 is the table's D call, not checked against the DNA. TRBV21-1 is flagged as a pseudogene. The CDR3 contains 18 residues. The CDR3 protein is CASSKEDRGRAGNTEAFF. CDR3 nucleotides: TGTGCCAGCAGCAAAGAAGACAGGGGGCGCGCGGGGAACACTGAAGCTTTCTTT.

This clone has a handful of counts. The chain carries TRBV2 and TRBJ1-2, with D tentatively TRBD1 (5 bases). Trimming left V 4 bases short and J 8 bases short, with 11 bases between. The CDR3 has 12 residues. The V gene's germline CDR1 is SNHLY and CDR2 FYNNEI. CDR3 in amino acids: CASSGDFKGYTF. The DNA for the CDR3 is TGTGCCAGCAGTGGGGACTTTAAGGGCTACACCTTC. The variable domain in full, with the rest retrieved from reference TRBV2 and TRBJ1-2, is EPEVTQTPSHQVTQMGQEVILRCVPISNHLYFYWYRQILGQKVEFLVSFYNNEISEKSEIFDDQFSVERPDGSNFTLKIRSTKLEDSAMYFCASSGDFKGYTFGSGTRLTVV.

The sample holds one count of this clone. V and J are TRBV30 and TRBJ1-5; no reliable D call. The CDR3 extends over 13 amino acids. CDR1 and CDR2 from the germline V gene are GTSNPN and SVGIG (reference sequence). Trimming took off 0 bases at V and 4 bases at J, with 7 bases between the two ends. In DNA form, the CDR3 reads TGTGCCTGGAGTGTGAGTTCTAATCAGCCCCAGCATTTT. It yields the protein CAWSVSSNQPQHF. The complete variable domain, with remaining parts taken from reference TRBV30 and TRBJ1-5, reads SQTIHQWPATLVQPVGSPLSLECTVEGTSNPNLYWYRQAAGRGLQLLFYSVGIGQISSEVPQNLSASRPQDRQFILSSKKLLLSDSGFYLCAWSVSSNQPQHFGDGTRLSIL.

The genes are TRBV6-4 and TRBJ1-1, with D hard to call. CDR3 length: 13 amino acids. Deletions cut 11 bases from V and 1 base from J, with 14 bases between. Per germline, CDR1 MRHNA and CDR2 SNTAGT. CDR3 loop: CALGGPANTEAFF. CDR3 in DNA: TGTGCCCTCGGAGGGCCGGCGAACACTGAAGCTTTCTTT.

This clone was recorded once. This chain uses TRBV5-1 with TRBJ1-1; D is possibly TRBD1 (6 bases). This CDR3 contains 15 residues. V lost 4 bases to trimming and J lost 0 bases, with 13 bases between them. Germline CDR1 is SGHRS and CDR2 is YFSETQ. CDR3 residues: CASSVNRELNTEAFF. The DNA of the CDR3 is TGCGCCAGCAGCGTTAACAGGGAACTGAACACTGAAGCTTTCTTT.

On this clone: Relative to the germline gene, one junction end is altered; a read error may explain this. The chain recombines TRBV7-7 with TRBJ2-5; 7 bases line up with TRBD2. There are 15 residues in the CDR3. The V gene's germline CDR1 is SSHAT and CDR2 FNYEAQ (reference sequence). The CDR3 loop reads CASSLSLAPQETQYF. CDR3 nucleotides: TGTGCTAGCAGCTTATCACTAGCGCCCCAAGAGACCCAGTACTTC.

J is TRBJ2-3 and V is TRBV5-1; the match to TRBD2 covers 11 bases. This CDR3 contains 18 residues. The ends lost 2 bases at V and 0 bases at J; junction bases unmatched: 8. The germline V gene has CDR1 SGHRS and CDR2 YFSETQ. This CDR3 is CASSLWLAGGASTDTQYF. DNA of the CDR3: TGCGCCAGCAGCTTATGGCTAGCGGGGGGCGCTAGCACAGATACGCAGTATTTT.

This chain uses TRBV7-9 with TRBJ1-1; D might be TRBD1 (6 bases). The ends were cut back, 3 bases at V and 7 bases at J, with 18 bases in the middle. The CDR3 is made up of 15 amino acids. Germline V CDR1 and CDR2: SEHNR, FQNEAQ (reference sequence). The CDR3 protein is CASSFSGGPGDEAFF. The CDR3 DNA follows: TGTGCCAGCAGCTTTTCGGGGGGTCCAGGGGATGAAGCTTTCTTT.

CDR3: CASSFLETQYF. In DNA, the CDR3 is TGTGCCAGCAGCTTCTTAGAGACCCAGTACTTC. The rearrangement joins TRBV11-2 to TRBJ2-5; no reliable D call. The CDR3 has 11 residues. The ends were cut back, 3 bases at V and 4 bases at J, with 3 bases in the middle. Germline assignment: CDR1 SGHAT and CDR2 FQNNGV.

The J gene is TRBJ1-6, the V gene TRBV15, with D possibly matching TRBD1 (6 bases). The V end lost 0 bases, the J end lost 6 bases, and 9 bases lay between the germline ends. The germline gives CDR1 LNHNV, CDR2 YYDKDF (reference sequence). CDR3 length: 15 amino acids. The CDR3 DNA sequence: TGTGCCACCAGCAGAGAGGGAGGGGGTAATTCACCCCTCCACTTT. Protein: CATSREGGGNSPLHF.

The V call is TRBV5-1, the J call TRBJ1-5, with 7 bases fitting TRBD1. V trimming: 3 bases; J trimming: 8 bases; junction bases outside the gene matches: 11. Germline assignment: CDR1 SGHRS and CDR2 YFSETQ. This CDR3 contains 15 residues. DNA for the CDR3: TGCGCCAGCAGCTGGGGGACAGATGTTCGGGAGCCCCAGCATTTT. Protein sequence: CASSWGTDVREPQHF.

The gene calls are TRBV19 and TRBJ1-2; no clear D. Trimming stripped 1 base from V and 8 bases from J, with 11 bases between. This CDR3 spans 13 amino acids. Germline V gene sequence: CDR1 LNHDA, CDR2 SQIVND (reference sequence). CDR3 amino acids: CASSIGQDRGYTF. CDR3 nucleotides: TGTGCCAGTAGTATAGGGCAGGATCGGGGCTACACCTTC.

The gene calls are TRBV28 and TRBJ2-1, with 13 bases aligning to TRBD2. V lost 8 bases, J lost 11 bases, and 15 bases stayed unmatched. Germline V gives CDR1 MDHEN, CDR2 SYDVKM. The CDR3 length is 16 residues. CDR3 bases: TGTGCCAGCTGGGGACTGAGGACTAGCGGGGGTACCCAGCAGTTCTTC. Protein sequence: CASWGLRTSGGTQQFF.

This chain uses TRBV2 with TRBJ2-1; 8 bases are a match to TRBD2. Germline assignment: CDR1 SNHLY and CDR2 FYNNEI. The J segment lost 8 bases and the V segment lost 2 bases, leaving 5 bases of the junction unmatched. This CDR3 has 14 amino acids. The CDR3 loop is CASSERLALDEQFF. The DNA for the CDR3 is TGTGCCAGCAGTGAAAGACTAGCGTTGGATGAGCAGTTCTTC.

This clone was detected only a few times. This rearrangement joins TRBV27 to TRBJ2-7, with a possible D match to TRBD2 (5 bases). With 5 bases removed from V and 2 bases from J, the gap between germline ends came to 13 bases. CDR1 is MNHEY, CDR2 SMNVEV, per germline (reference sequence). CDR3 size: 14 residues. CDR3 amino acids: CASSPLLEAYEQYF. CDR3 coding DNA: TGTGCCAGCAGTCCTCTCCTGGAGGCCTACGAGCAGTACTTC.

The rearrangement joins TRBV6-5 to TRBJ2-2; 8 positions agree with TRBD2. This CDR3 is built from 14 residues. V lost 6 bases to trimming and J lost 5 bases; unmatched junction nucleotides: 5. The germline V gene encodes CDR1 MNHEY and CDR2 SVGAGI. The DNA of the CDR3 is TGTGCCAGCAGGCCCGGCGGGGGGACCGGGGAGCTGTTTTTT. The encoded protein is CASRPGGGTGELFF.

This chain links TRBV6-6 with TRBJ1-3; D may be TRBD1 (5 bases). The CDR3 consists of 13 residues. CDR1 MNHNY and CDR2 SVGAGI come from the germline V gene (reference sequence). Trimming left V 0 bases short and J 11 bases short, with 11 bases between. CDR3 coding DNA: TGTGCCAGCAGTTACTCGACGAGGGACTCCATATATTTT. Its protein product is CASSYSTRDSIYF.

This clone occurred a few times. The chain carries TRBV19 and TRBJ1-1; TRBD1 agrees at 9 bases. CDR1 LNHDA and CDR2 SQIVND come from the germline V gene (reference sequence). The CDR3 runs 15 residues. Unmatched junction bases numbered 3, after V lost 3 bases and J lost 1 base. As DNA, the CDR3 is TGTGCCAGTAGTATCTCGGGACAGGGGAACACTGAAGCTTTCTTT. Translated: CASSISGQGNTEAFF.